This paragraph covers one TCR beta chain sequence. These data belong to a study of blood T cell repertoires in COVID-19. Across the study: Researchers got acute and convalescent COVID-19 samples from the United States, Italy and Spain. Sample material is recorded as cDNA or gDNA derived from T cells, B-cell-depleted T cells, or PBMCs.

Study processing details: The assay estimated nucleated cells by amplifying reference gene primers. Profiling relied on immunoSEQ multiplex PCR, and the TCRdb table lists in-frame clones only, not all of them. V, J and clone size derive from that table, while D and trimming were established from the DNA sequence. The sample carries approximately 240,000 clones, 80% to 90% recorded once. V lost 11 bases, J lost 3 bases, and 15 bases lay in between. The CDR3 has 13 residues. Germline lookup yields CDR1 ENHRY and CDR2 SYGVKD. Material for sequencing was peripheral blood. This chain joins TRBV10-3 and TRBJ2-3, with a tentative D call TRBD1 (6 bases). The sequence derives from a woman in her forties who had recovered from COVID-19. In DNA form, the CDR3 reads TGTGCCTACGGCACAGGGTTGACAGATACGCAGTATTTT. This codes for CAYGTGLTDTQYF.